This is a list of T cell receptor beta chains from one sample in a study of blood T cell repertoires in COVID-19. Libraries were prepared by immunoSEQ multiplex PCR; TCRdb keeps only in-frame clonotypes and omits some of them. Here the sample spans more than 200,000 clones, about 87% being singletons. The material sequenced was peripheral blood. Source of these receptors: a man between 65 and 85 years old with acute or convalescent COVID-19. Both conserved end residues are part of each CDR3. The D gene is left open where the match is weak. The size of a clone is reported for some rows only, either as once, few or many, or as a class for expanded clones.

D gene	V gene	clone size	J gene	CDR3 DNA	CDR3 protein
.	TRBV3-1/TRBV3-2	.	TRBJ1-1	TGTGCCAGCAGCCAGCCGGGGAAGAACACTGAAGCTTTCTTT	CASSQPGKNTEAFF
.	TRBV6-5	.	TRBJ1-5	TGTGCCAGCAGTCTAGGCCGCGGACAGCCCCAGCATTTT	CASSLGRGQPQHF
TRBD1	TRBV5-4	.	TRBJ2-1	TGTGCCAGCAGCCTAGGACAGGGTCGAAGTGAGCAGTTCTTC	CASSLGQGRSEQFF
.	TRBV7-9	.	TRBJ2-1	TGTGCCAGCAGCCCGAGGGGGCGGGGCAGCTCCTACAATGAGCAGTTCTTC	CASSPRGRGSSYNEQFF
.	TRBV3-1/TRBV3-2	.	TRBJ2-2	TGTGCCAGCAGCCTACGCCGGGACACCGGGGAGCTGTTTTTT	CASSLRRDTGELFF
TRBD1	TRBV7-9	.	TRBJ1-2	TGTGCCAGCAGCTTAAACAGGGGCGAGAGCTATGGCTACACCTTC	CASSLNRGESYGYTF
TRBD1	TRBV3-1/TRBV3-2	.	TRBJ1-2	TGTGCCAGCAGTTACCCGGGACAGGTCTATGGCTACACCTTC	CASSYPGQVYGYTF
TRBD2	TRBV6-5	.	TRBJ2-7	TGTGCCAGCAGTTACTCCGGGACTAGCGGGAGAACCGAGCAGTACTTC	CASSYSGTSGRTEQYF
TRBD1	TRBV9	once	TRBJ1-1	TGTGCCAGCAGCGCGGGGGACAGCTTGAACACTGAAGCTTTCTTT	CASSAGDSLNTEAFF
TRBD1	TRBV18	.	TRBJ1-1	TGTGCCAGCTCGTTAAGACAGGGGGGATACACTGAAGCTTTCTTT	CASSLRQGGYTEAFF
TRBD1	TRBV29-1	.	TRBJ1-3	TGCAGCGTTGGAGCAGGGGGCGGAAACACCATATATTTT	CSVGAGGGNTIYF
.	TRBV28	.	TRBJ1-2	TGTGCCAGCAGTTTAACGGTTGGTAGCGGCTACACCTTC	CASSLTVGSGYTF
TRBD1	TRBV10-3	.	TRBJ1-3	TGTGCCATCCGTCCCGGGACAGGGGACGGAAACACCATATATTTT	CAIRPGTGDGNTIYF
TRBD2	TRBV11-2	.	TRBJ2-7	TGTGCCAGCAGCTCGCACCGGGACTATTCACTCTTC	CASSSHRDYSLF
.	TRBV11-2	.	TRBJ1-4	TGTGCCAGCAGCTTAGTCGCGACAGGTCTTGAAAAACTGTTTTTT	CASSLVATGLEKLFF
.	TRBV4-2	.	TRBJ1-2	TGTGCCAGCAGCCGGGAGGCTAACTATGGCTACACCTTC	CASSREANYGYTF
.	TRBV5-4	.	TRBJ2-5	TGTGCCAGCAGCCCCCCCGGTCTGCTTCAAGAGACCCAGTACTTC	CASSPPGLLQETQYF
.	TRBV7-9	once	TRBJ2-1	TGTGCCAGCAGCTTAGGCAGTCATGAGCAGTTCTTC	CASSLGSHEQFF
.	TRBV19	.	TRBJ1-6	TGTGCCAGTAGTACTCAGGTGGATAATTCACCCCTCCACTTT	CASSTQVDNSPLHF
.	TRBV18	.	TRBJ1-2	TGTGCCAGCTCACCATCCGAGTGGGGCTACACCTTC	CASSPSEWGYTF
.	TRBV9	.	TRBJ1-3	TGTGCCAGCAGCGTCAACGTAGTCTCTGGAAACACCATATATTTT	CASSVNVVSGNTIYF
.	TRBV18	.	TRBJ1-2	TGTGCCAGCTCCGCGAGCGAGGGCTTTAACTATGGCTACACCTTC	CASSASEGFNYGYTF
.	TRBV27	.	TRBJ2-1	TGTGCCAGCAGGGAGTACAATGAGCAGTTCTTC	CASREYNEQFF
.	TRBV4-2	.	TRBJ2-2	TGTGCCAGCAGCCAAGCAGCTCTAGCCGGGGAGCTGTTTTTT	CASSQAALAGELFF
.	TRBV7-9	few	TRBJ2-7	TGTGCCAGCAGCCCGGGACTTGGGGACGAGCAGTACTTC	CASSPGLGDEQYF
.	TRBV30	.	TRBJ1-1	TGTGCCTGGAGTCTCAACTATGGGACTGAAGCTTTCTTT	CAWSLNYGTEAFF
.	TRBV12-3/TRBV12-4	.	TRBJ2-5	TGTGCCAGCAGTTTCGGTAAAGAGACCCAGTACTTC	CASSFGKETQYF
TRBD2	TRBV2	.	TRBJ2-3	TGTGCCAGCAGTGCCGGAGCGGGAGGATTAGATACGCAGTATTTT	CASSAGAGGLDTQYF
.	TRBV14	few	TRBJ1-1	TGTGCCAGCAGCCAAGATAATTTAGAGACTGAAGCTTTCTTT	CASSQDNLETEAFF
TRBD1	TRBV7-9	few	TRBJ1-2	TGTGCCAGCAGCCCTCAGGGGGGCGCCTATGGCTACACCTTC	CASSPQGGAYGYTF
TRBD2	TRBV7-3	.	TRBJ2-1	TGTGCCAGCAGCTTAAGGCGGGAGAGGCCGGGTTCCCGTAATGAGCAGTTCTTC	CASSLRRERPGSRNEQFF
.	TRBV19	.	TRBJ2-3	TGTGCCAGTAGTGCACGGGATCCAGATACGCAGTATTTT	CASSARDPDTQYF
TRBD1	TRBV3-1/TRBV3-2	.	TRBJ2-3	TGTGCCAGCAGCCCTCGGACAGGGGCCTTCACAGATACGCAGTATTTT	CASSPRTGAFTDTQYF
TRBD1	TRBV5-1	.	TRBJ2-7	TGCGCCAGCAAGATGAACGACAGGGCCGAGCAGTACTTC	CASKMNDRAEQYF
TRBD1	TRBV7-2	few	TRBJ2-5	TGTGCCAGCAGCTCAGGGGGCGGGTGGCGAGAGACCCAGTACTTC	CASSSGGGWRETQYF
.	TRBV6-1	.	TRBJ1-2	TGTGCCAGCAGTGAAGCCTCGGGCGGGGAGGGCTACACCTTC	CASSEASGGEGYTF
TRBD2	TRBV12-3/TRBV12-4	.	TRBJ2-7	TGTGCCAGCAGTTGGGGGGGCTACGAGCAGTACTTC	CASSWGGYEQYF
.	TRBV7-3	.	TRBJ2-3	TGTGCCAGCAGCTTGGAGTCGGGTACGCAGTATTTT	CASSLESGTQYF
.	TRBV19	.	TRBJ1-3	TGTGCCAGTACCTTGGGACACACCTTGGGAAACACCATATATTTT	CASTLGHTLGNTIYF
TRBD2	TRBV3-1/TRBV3-2	few	TRBJ2-4	TGTGCCAGCAGCCAGAGGCCACATCGGGTAGCGGGAGGGGGAAACAAAAACATTCAGTACTTC	CASSQRPHRVAGGGNKNIQYF
TRBD1	TRBV30	.	TRBJ2-2	TGTGCCTGGAGTGGACAGGGCGTAGGCACCGGGGAGCTGTTTTTT	CAWSGQGVGTGELFF
TRBD2	TRBV7-2	.	TRBJ2-1	TGTGCCAGCAGCTTAGCCTTCGGGACTAGGGGTGATGAGCAGTTCTTC	CASSLAFGTRGDEQFF
.	TRBV10-3	.	TRBJ1-5	TGTGCCATCAGTGAGTCGATCCGGACAGAGAGCAATCAGCCCCAGCATTTT	CAISESIRTESNQPQHF
.	TRBV7-2	.	TRBJ1-1	TGTGCCAGCAGCTTAGACTACCCCGGAGGGACCACTGAAGCTTTCTTT	CASSLDYPGGTTEAFF
TRBD1	TRBV3-1/TRBV3-2	once	TRBJ2-3	TGTGCCAGCAGCCCCAAACTATCGGGACAGGTCCCAGATACGCAGTATTTT	CASSPKLSGQVPDTQYF
.	TRBV5-1	.	TRBJ1-2	TGCGCCAGCAGCTTGGCCGCCAGGAGCGGGGGCTACACCTTC	CASSLAARSGGYTF
TRBD2	TRBV29-1	.	TRBJ2-7	TGCAGCGTCAGAGGGACTAGCGGGAGATTCTACGAGCAGTACTTC	CSVRGTSGRFYEQYF
.	TRBV28	once	TRBJ2-7	TGTGCCAGCATTACAGGGAACGAGCAGTACTTC	CASITGNEQYF
.	TRBV2	.	TRBJ1-5	TGTGCCAGCACCCTGGGGGGTAATCAGCCCCAGCATTTT	CASTLGGNQPQHF
.	TRBV25-1	.	TRBJ2-2	TGTGCCAGCAGTGAGGGGGGATACACCGGGGAGCTGTTTTTT	CASSEGGYTGELFF
.	TRBV29-1	.	TRBJ1-1	TGCAGCGGACGTATTCAGGATGAAGCTTTCTTT	CSGRIQDEAFF
.	TRBV5-4	.	TRBJ1-1	TGTGCCAGCAGCTTGGAGGGGCGCGCTGAAGCTTTCTTT	CASSLEGRAEAFF
.	TRBV24-1	.	TRBJ1-5	TGTGCCACCCAAGCGGGGGGCAATCAGCCCCAGCATTTT	CATQAGGNQPQHF